Following are 2 T cell receptor beta chains from one sample sequenced in a study of long-term antiretroviral therapy in people with HIV. Sequencing used immunoSEQ v3.0 at survey level. This table comes from immunoSEQ multiplex PCR, and its TCRdb copy is limited to in-frame clones, with some not included. Of roughly 20,000 clones listed, 85% to 90% are singletons. The sample consisted of unsorted PBMCs, taken 1.8 years before starting antiretroviral therapy. The receptors derive from a woman in her twenties or thirties with HIV.

This CDR3 is CASSRRAGAEQYV. CDR3 in DNA: TGTGCCAGCAGCCGTCGAGCGGGGGCCGAGCAGTACGTC. The gene calls are TRBV7-2 and TRBJ2-7; 8 nucleotides match TRBD2. Germline V gives CDR1 SGHTA, CDR2 FQGNSA. Unmatched junction bases numbered 6, after V lost 5 bases and J lost 6 bases. The CDR3 is 13 residues long.

This clone came up a few times. The rearrangement joins TRBV18 to TRBJ2-2, with D possibly matching TRBD2 (6 bases). Germline V lookup: CDR1 KGHSH, CDR2 LQKENI. This CDR3 contains 23 residues. Trimming cost V 1 base and J 0 bases, with 30 bases left between them. As DNA, the CDR3 is TGTGCCAGCTCACCACTAACGCTGGAGGGACCTACAAAAAAAAATACGAACACCGGGGAGCTGTTTTTT. As protein: CASSPLTLEGPTKKNTNTGELFF.